Each of the 16 T cell receptor beta chains below was sequenced from the same sample in a study of beta chain features in type 1 diabetes. The sequenced template was cDNA made from the entire isolated RNA. The protocol was immunoSEQ multiplex PCR, while the TCRdb copy is restricted to in-frame clones and leaves out a portion. The table includes roughly 400,000 clones, approximately 15% detected once. Sequencing was carried out using naive CD4+ T cells from blood. The source is a young man in good health.

This clone was counted between two and nine times. J is TRBJ1-5 and V is TRBV9; tentatively, D is TRBD1 (5 bases). Trimming stripped 0 bases from V and 6 bases from J, with 10 bases between. The CDR3 is 14 residues long. Germline CDR1 SGDLS, CDR2 YYNGEE. This CDR3 reads CASSVGTGFQPQHF. DNA for the CDR3: TGTGCCAGCAGCGTAGGAACAGGCTTTCAGCCCCAGCATTTT.

The CDR3 sequence: CASSVTGRKPSGNTIYF. The CDR3 DNA follows: TGTGCCAGCAGCGTAACAGGGAGGAAGCCCTCTGGAAACACCATATATTTT. The rearrangement uses TRBV9 and TRBJ1-3; tentative D call: TRBD1 (6 bases). V lost 1 base to trimming and J lost 0 bases, with 14 bases between them. The length of the CDR3 is 17 residues. Germline V gene lookup returns CDR1 SGDLS and CDR2 YYNGEE.

J is TRBJ2-4 and V is TRBV11-2, with a weak D call TRBD1 (5 bases). The length of the CDR3 is 15 residues. The V end was cut by 5 bases, the J end by 0 bases, with 11 bases between. CDR1 SGHAT and CDR2 FQNNGV come from the germline V gene. The CDR3 DNA follows: TGTGCCAGCAGCGGGGCGGCTCTAGCCAAAAACATTCAGTACTTC. Translating it yields CASSGAALAKNIQYF.

The rearrangement joins TRBV19 to TRBJ2-1; the D is unclear. Germline values: CDR1 LNHDA, CDR2 SQIVND (reference sequence). The CDR3 has 11 residues. V was trimmed by 1 base and J by 11 bases, leaving 6 bases between them. The CDR3 nucleotides are TGTGCCAGTAGTATAGCCGGACAGCAGTTCTTC. This translates into CASSIAGQQFF.

This clone was observed a handful of times. V usage is TRBV10-3 and J usage is TRBJ2-7, with D perhaps matching TRBD1 or TRBD2 (5 bases each). The CDR3 extends over 13 amino acids. The V end was cut by 10 bases, the J end by 0 bases, with 13 bases between. Germline V lookup: CDR1 ENHRY, CDR2 SYGVKD. The chain's CDR3 is CATGNGSSYEQYV. The CDR3 DNA follows: TGTGCCACAGGGAATGGGAGCTCCTACGAGCAGTACGTC.

This clone was seen only a few times. The chain is built from TRBV7-2 and TRBJ1-2; D ambiguous. V lost 1 base and J 4 bases, leaving 7 bases between the germline ends. Per germline, CDR1 SGHTA and CDR2 FQGNSA. The CDR3 is 13 residues long. CDR3 nucleotide sequence: TGTGCCAGCAGCTTAGGGACCTCCTATGGCTACACCTTC. Protein: CASSLGTSYGYTF.

This clone came up a few times. The chain carries TRBV29-1 and TRBJ1-1, with D hard to call. The CDR3 has 12 amino acids. The germline V gene has CDR1 SQVTM and CDR2 ANQGSEA. Trimming cost V 7 bases and J 1 base, with 10 bases left between them. CDR3: CSADGRNTEAFF. The CDR3 DNA reads as TGCAGCGCCGACGGGAGGAACACTGAAGCTTTCTTT.

V is TRBV5-1 and J is TRBJ2-1, with TRBD2 as a possible D gene (6 bases). This CDR3 is 14 amino acids long. Per the germline V gene, CDR1 is SGHRS and CDR2 is YFSETQ. Trimming shortened V by 1 base and J by 9 bases, and 14 bases separated the two germline ends. The CDR3 loop reads CASSLMTGGLEQFF. The DNA of the CDR3 is TGCGCCAGCAGCTTGATGACCGGGGGTCTTGAGCAGTTCTTC.

The chain employs TRBV7-9 and TRBJ1-1, with a weak D call TRBD1 (5 bases). CDR1 is SEHNR and CDR2 is FQNEAQ in the germline V gene (reference sequence). V lost 5 bases and J 2 bases, leaving 12 bases between the germline ends. This CDR3 contains 14 residues. CDR3 coding DNA: TGTGCCAGCAGCATAAGACAGAGTAACACTGAAGCTTTCTTT. It yields the protein CASSIRQSNTEAFF. Together with reference TRBV7-9 and TRBJ1-1, the CDR3 gives the full variable domain: DTGVSQNPRHKITKRGQNVTFRCDPISEHNRLYWYRQTLGQGPEFLTYFQNEAQLEKSRLLSDRFSAERPKGSFSTLEIQRTEQGDSAMYLCASSIRQSNTEAFFGQGTRLTVV.

This chain connects TRBV20-1 to TRBJ2-7, with D unresolved. Germline CDR1 reads DFQATT; CDR2 reads SNEGSKA (reference sequence). Trimming removed 6 bases at V and 7 bases at J, with 13 bases between. This CDR3 spans 11 amino acids. In DNA form, the CDR3 reads TGCAGTGCCCTGACACTTCGTGAGCAGTACTTC. It specifies CSALTLREQYF.

This clone has more than one count but fewer than ten. The chain uses TRBV5-1 and TRBJ1-5; D gene ambiguous. The CDR3 totals 15 residues. Trimming took 0 bases from V and 0 from J, leaving 7 bases between them. Germline V gene data show CDR1 as SGHRS and CDR2 as YFSETQ. The chain's CDR3 is CASSLDGYSNQPQHF. The CDR3 nucleotides read TGCGCCAGCAGCTTGGACGGTTATAGCAATCAGCCCCAGCATTTT.

The chain couples TRBV5-1 to TRBJ2-1; D remains unclear. V gave up 5 bases and J gave up 6 bases, with 15 bases separating them. The CDR3 covers 14 residues. In germline, CDR1 is SGHRS, CDR2 YFSETQ. The DNA of the CDR3 is TGCGCCAGCAGAGAAGGGCCTGAAGGCAATGAGCAGTTCTTC. It yields the protein CASREGPEGNEQFF.

Written as DNA, the CDR3 is TGTGCCATTGCAGAGGACCCTACCGGGGAGCTGTTTTTT. Protein sequence: CAIAEDPTGELFF. The V call is TRBV10-3, the J call TRBJ2-2; D not resolved. The CDR3 totals 13 residues. V was cut by 9 bases and J by 5 bases, with 13 bases left in between. Germline V gene lookup returns CDR1 ENHRY and CDR2 SYGVKD.

This clone was seen only a few times. J is TRBJ2-3 and V is TRBV5-1; D gene uncertain. CDR1 is SGHRS, CDR2 YFSETQ, per germline. Trimming removed 0 bases from V and 11 bases from J, with 10 bases in between. The CDR3 totals 12 residues. The CDR3 is CASSLVAEQQYF. In DNA, the CDR3 is TGCGCCAGCAGCTTGGTGGCGGAGCAGCAGTATTTT.

This sequence joins TRBV5-1 and TRBJ2-1; no firm D call. The CDR3 totals 15 residues. Germline lookup yields CDR1 SGHRS and CDR2 YFSETQ. Trimming removed 2 bases from V and 6 bases from J, with 15 bases in between. CDR3 sequence reads: CASSLSNQPGNEQFF. In nucleotides, the CDR3 is TGCGCCAGCAGCTTATCCAACCAACCAGGCAATGAGCAGTTCTTC.

This clone was recorded a few times. The rearrangement uses TRBV2 and TRBJ2-3; the match to TRBD2 covers 8 bases. The CDR3 totals 15 residues. V was pared by 8 bases and J by 0 bases, with 7 bases of the junction left unmatched. Germline loops: CDR1 SNHLY, CDR2 FYNNEI. DNA of the CDR3: TGTGCCAGCCGTCTGAGACTAGCGAGCACAGATACGCAGTATTTT. This translates into CASRLRLASTDTQYF.